The text below deals with one T cell receptor (beta chain). The antigen remains unidentified. The data were obtained in a study of shared clonotypes between healthy human individuals. Study-level background: Sampling drew on donors who were a couple of women and three men aged 18 to 49. Study-level results: Naive CD4 clonotype sharing across several donors was roughly 5%. Larger estimated richness was generally recorded for naive subsets relative to memory subsets.

V gave up 4 bases and J gave up 5 bases; unmatched junction bases: 7. Germline loops: CDR1 LNHNV, CDR2 YYDKDF (reference sequence). This CDR3 has 15 amino acids. Sequencing used immunoSEQ multiplex PCR; TCRdb keeps in-frame clones, though not all of them. Of fewer than 1.8 million clones listed, 97% to 99% are singletons. The material sequenced was naive CD4+ T cells sorted from blood. Subset reported: CD45RA+ positively selected. The sequence came from a man aged 25-45 years in good health. The J gene is TRBJ2-1, the V gene TRBV15; 8 bases fit TRBD2. This chain's CDR3 is CATSTRLATHNEQFF. The DNA for the CDR3 is TGTGCCACCAGCACAAGACTAGCGACACACAATGAGCAGTTCTTC.